This T cell receptor beta chain was sequenced for a study of T cell repertoires in ileal Crohn's disease. About the study: Surgery for a complication: stricturing in roughly 60%, penetrating in roughly 40%. Study-level points and caveats: Compared with non-smokers, active smokers at surgery showed more clonal expansions.

As concerns this clone: Its antigen is unknown.

Germline CDR1 is MNHNS and CDR2 is SASEGT. The CDR3 totals 14 residues. With 8 bases clipped from V and 2 bases from J, the junction kept 6 bases outside the gene matches. Clones were read by immunoSEQ multiplex PCR, and TCRdb kept only the in-frame ones, dropping some. The sample contains about 62,000 clones, roughly 91% of which appear only once. Time point of the sample: neoterminal ileum biopsy at postoperative endoscopy, about 6 months after surgery. The chain carries TRBV6-1 and TRBJ1-2, with 9 bases aligning to TRBD1. The source is an adult with Crohn's disease. Source material: ileal tissue. This chain's CDR3 is CASVPGTGNYGYTF. For the CDR3, the DNA is TGTGCCAGCGTCCCCGGGACAGGGAACTATGGCTACACCTTC.